The T cell receptor (beta chain) under discussion was sequenced for a study of neurological immune-mediated disorders. Findings and limits, study-wide: No CDR3 amino acid sequences recurred among expanded clones across subjects, suggesting private repertoires in all groups. Expansion of TCR clones was greatest in HTLV-1-associated myelopathy and smallest in multiple sclerosis, where it fell below that of healthy controls.

After removal of 6 bases from V and 7 bases from J, the junction contained 10 bases not matched to a gene. Germline V CDR1 and CDR2: DFQATT, SNEGSKA (reference sequence). The CDR3 is made up of 13 amino acids. It was by 5'RACE with 10-nucleotide random UMIs that the cDNA was made. A single record per CDR3 protein comes from TCRdb applying MiXCR to the 5' RACE reads. Of 50,000 or so distinct CDR3 sequences in the sample, approximately 10% were seen once. This clonotype was picked up many times. Its antigen is unidentified. Sequenced sample: PBMCs. This receptor was taken from a man between 60 and 70 years old in good health. The chain uses TRBV20-1 and TRBJ2-7; 9 bases map to TRBD1. The CDR3 coding sequence is TGCAGTGCCCGCCGGGACAGGGAGGGTGAGCAGTACTTC. It codes for CSARRDREGEQYF.